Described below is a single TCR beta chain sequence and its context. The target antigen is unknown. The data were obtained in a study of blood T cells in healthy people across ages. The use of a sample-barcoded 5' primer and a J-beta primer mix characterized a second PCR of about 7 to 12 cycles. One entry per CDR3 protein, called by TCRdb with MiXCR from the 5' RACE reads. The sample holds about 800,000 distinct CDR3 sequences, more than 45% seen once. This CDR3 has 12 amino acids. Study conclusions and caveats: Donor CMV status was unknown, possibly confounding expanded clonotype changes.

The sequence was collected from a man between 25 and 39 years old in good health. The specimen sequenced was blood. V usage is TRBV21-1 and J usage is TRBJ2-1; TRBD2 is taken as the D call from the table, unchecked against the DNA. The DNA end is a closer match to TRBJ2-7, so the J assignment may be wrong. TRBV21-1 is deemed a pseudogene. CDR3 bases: TGTGCCAGCCGGGAGGGATACAATGAGCAGTACTTC. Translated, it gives CASREGYNEQYF.